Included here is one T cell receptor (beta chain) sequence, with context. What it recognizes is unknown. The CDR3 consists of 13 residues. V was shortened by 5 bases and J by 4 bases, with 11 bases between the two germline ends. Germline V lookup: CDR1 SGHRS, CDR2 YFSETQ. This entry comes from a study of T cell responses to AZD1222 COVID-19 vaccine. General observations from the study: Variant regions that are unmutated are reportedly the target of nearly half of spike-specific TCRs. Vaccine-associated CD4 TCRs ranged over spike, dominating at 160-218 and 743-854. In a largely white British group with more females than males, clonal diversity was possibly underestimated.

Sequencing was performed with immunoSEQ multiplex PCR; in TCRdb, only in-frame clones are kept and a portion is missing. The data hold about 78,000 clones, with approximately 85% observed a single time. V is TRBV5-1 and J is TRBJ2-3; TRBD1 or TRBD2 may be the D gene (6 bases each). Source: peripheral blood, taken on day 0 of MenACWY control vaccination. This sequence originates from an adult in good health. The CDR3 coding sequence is TGCGCCAGCAGGGGGGGCTTCGCAGATACGCAGTATTTT. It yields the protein CASRGGFADTQYF.